A single sample gave rise to the 11 T cell receptor beta chains below, sequenced in a study of cytomegalovirus exposure and HLA in healthy donors. Vbeta (60) and Jbeta (13) primers were used in the PCR. The repertoire was sequenced with immunoSEQ multiplex PCR; TCRdb's copy has only in-frame clones and lacks some. The sample holds under 90,000 clones, 75% seen once. Sequenced: PBMCs. Every receptor here comes from a man in his forties or fifties in good health and CMV-seronegative.

The CDR3 protein is CASSLSGPYEQYF. CDR3 nucleotides: TGTGCCAGCTCTCTCAGCGGTCCCTACGAGCAGTACTTC. V is TRBV7-2 and J is TRBJ2-7; D might be TRBD2 (5 bases). The CDR3 is 13 amino acids. Trimming stripped 8 bases from V and 2 bases from J, with 13 bases between. The germline V gene has CDR1 SGHTA and CDR2 FQGNSA.

The CDR3 sequence: CTSNQPEGLAGGVYNEQFF. CDR3 DNA: TGCACCAGCAACCAACCCGAGGGACTAGCGGGAGGGGTCTACAATGAGCAGTTCTTC. The rearrangement uses TRBV1 and TRBJ2-1; the table's D call of TRBD2 was not tested on the DNA. TRBV1 is a pseudogene. The length of the CDR3 is 19 residues.

The CDR3 DNA sequence: TGTGCCAGCAGTTTATCTCTGGGGGCTAGTGAAGAACACGAGCAGTACTTC. Translated: CASSLSLGASEEHEQYF. This sequence joins TRBV28 and TRBJ2-7; D perhaps matches TRBD1 (6 bases). The CDR3 contains 17 residues. Trimming shortened V by 1 base and J by 5 bases, and 21 bases separated the two germline ends. From germline, CDR1 is MDHEN and CDR2 SYDVKM.

This chain links TRBV27 with TRBJ2-7, with D possibly being TRBD2 (6 bases). The CDR3 is 17 amino acids. The V and J ends lost 3 bases and 2 bases respectively, with 20 bases between them. Per the germline V gene, CDR1 is MNHEY and CDR2 is SMNVEV (reference sequence). For the CDR3, the DNA is TGTGCCAGCAGTTTCGGGAGTCCGCGACCGGGCCCCTACGAGCAGTACTTC. Protein product: CASSFGSPRPGPYEQYF.

About this clone: The junction and the germline gene differ at one end; a read error may be behind it. V is TRBV28 and J is TRBJ1-2; D not certain. The CDR3 is made up of 11 amino acids. Germline V gene lookup returns CDR1 MDHEN and CDR2 SYDVKM. The CDR3 DNA follows: TGTGCCAGCAGGATAATCCAAGCTGTTTACTTC. It yields the protein CASRIIQAVYF.

The chain joins TRBV14 to TRBJ2-1; 10 bases fit TRBD2. CDR3 length: 15 residues. V lost 3 bases, J lost 9 bases, and 8 bases stayed unmatched. Germline loops: CDR1 SGHDN, CDR2 FVKESK. The CDR3 region has the DNA TGTGCCAGCAGCCATTGGACTAGCGGCTCAGGTGAGCAGTTCTTC. Residues: CASSHWTSGSGEQFF.

This chain uses TRBV7-8 with TRBJ1-5; D is unclear. Between the trimmed V and J ends, which lost 2 bases and 5 bases, there was a span of 10 bases. CDR1 is SGHVS, CDR2 FQNEAQ, per germline. This CDR3 has 14 amino acids. The CDR3 loop is CASSLREVDQPQHF. The CDR3 DNA sequence: TGTGCCAGCAGCTTACGGGAGGTCGATCAGCCCCAGCATTTT.

This clone came up a few times. This chain joins TRBV5-4 and TRBJ2-7; 7 nucleotides match TRBD1. V lost 4 bases and J lost 0; bases outside the gene matches: 4. The CDR3 contains 14 residues. The germline V gene encodes CDR1 SGHNT and CDR2 YYREEE (reference sequence). Written as DNA, the CDR3 is TGTGCCAGCAGCAAGGACAGGAGCTCCTACGAGCAGTACTTC. This encodes CASSKDRSSYEQYF.

This chain uses TRBV9 with TRBJ2-3, with D hard to call. Trimming shortened V by 0 bases and J by 6 bases, and 5 bases separated the two germline ends. Germline V gives CDR1 SGDLS, CDR2 YYNGEE. This CDR3 spans 12 amino acids. CDR3 sequence: CASSVARDTQYF. The CDR3 nucleotides read TGTGCCAGCAGCGTAGCGCGGGATACGCAGTATTTT.

The count of this clone is one. In nucleotides, the CDR3 is TGTGCCAGCAGCTTAGGGACAGCCATGAACACTGAAGCTTTCTTT. Its translation: CASSLGTAMNTEAFF. The chain joins TRBV5-8 to TRBJ1-1, with 7 bases aligning to TRBD1. The CDR3 loop spans 15 amino acids. Germline V lookup: CDR1 SGHTS, CDR2 YDEGEE. Germline trimming cut 2 bases from V and 0 bases from J; bases unmatched to any gene: 4.

There are a few counts of this clone. J is TRBJ1-5 and V is TRBV2; 10 bases fit TRBD1. The CDR3 is made up of 15 amino acids. V shed 4 bases, J shed 5 bases, and the junction held 5 bases outside the gene matches. Looked up from germline, CDR1 is SNHLY and CDR2 is FYNNEI. This CDR3 is CASSARGQGYQPQHF. Written as DNA, the CDR3 is TGTGCCAGCAGTGCCCGGGGACAGGGGTATCAGCCCCAGCATTTT. Full variable domain (remainder filled in from reference TRBV2 and TRBJ1-5): EPEVTQTPSHQVTQMGQEVILRCVPISNHLYFYWYRQILGQKVEFLVSFYNNEISEKSEIFDDQFSVERPDGSNFTLKIRSTKLEDSAMYFCASSARGQGYQPQHFGDGTRLSIL.